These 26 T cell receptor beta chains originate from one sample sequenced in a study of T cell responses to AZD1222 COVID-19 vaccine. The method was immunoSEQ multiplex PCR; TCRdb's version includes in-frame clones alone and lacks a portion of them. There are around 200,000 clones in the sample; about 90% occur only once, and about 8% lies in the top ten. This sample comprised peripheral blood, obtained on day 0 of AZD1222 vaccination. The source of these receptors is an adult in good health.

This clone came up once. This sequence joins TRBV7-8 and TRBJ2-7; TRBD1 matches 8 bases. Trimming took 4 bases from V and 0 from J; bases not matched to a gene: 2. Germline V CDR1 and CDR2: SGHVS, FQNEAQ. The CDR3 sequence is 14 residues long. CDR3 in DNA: TGTGCCAGCAGCTCACAGGGGGGCTCCTACGAGCAGTACTTC. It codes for CASSSQGGSYEQYF.

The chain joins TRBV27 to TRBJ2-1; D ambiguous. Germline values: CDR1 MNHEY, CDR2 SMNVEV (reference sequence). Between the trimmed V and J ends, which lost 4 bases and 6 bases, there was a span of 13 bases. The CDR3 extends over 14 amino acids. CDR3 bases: TGTGCCAGCAGTTCTTTCCTAGGTTCCAATGAGCAGTTCTTC. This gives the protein CASSSFLGSNEQFF.

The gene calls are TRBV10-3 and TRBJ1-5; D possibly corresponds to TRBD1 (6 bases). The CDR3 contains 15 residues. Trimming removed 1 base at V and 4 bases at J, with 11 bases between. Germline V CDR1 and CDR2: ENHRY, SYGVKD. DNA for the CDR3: TGTGCCATCAGTGAGTGGGCAGGGGATAATCAGCCCCAGCATTTT. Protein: CAISEWAGDNQPQHF.

CDR3 residues: CASSSVGGQTDTQYF. CDR3 nucleotides: TGTGCCAGCAGCTCTGTCGGGGGGCAGACAGATACGCAGTATTTT. V usage is TRBV7-3 and J usage is TRBJ2-3; possibly TRBD2 for D (7 bases). V lost 4 bases and J lost 3, with 14 bases in between. The CDR3 is 15 amino acids. Germline CDR1 and CDR2: SGHTA and FQGTGA.

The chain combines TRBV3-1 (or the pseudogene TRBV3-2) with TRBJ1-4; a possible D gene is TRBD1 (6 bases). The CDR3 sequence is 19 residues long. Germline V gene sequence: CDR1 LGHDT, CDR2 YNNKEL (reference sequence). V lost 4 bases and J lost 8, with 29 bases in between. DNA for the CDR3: TGTGCCAGCAGCCCCCCGCCACCTAGGGTTGGGGGCTATGAAGAAAAACTGTTTTTT. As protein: CASSPPPPRVGGYEEKLFF.

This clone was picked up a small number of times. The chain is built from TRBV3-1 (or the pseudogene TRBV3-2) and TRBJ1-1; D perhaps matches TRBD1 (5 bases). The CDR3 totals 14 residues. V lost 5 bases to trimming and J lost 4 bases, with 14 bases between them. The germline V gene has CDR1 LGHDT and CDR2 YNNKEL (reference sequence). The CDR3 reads CASSRGPRATEAFF. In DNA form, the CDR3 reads TGTGCCAGCAGCAGAGGCCCCAGGGCCACTGAAGCTTTCTTT.

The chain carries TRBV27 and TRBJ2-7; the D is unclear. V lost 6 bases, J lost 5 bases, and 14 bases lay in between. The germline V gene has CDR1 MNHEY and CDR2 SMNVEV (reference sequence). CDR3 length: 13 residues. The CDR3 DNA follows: TGTGCCAGCAGCATAGCCAGAGTCAACGAGCAGTACTTC. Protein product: CASSIARVNEQYF.

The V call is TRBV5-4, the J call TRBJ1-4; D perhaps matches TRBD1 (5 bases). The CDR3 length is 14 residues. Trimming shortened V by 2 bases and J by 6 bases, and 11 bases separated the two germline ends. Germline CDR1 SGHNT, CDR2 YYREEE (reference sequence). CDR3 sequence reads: CASSLKGQDEKLFF. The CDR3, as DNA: TGTGCCAGCAGCTTAAAGGGGCAGGATGAAAAACTGTTTTTT.

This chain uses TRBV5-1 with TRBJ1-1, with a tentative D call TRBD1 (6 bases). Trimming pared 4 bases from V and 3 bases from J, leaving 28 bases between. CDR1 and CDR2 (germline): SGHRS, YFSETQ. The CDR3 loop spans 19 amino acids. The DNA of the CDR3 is TGCGCCAGCAGCAATCCTGACAGGTTTTCGGGGAACGATCACACTGAAGCTTTCTTT. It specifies CASSNPDRFSGNDHTEAFF.

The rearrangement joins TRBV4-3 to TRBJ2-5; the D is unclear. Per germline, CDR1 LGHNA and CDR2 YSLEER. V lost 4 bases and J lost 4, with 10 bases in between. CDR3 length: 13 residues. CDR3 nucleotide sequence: TGCGCCAGCAGCCTACAGATGGGAGAGACCCAGTACTTC. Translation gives CASSLQMGETQYF.

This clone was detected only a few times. The chain's CDR3 is CASSLDGHLSYEQYF. The CDR3 DNA is TGTGCCAGCAGCTTGGATGGACACCTCTCCTACGAGCAGTACTTC. This chain uses TRBV5-6 with TRBJ2-7, with D possibly being TRBD1 (5 bases). CDR1 and CDR2 (germline): SGHDT, YYEEEE. The CDR3 has 15 residues. V shed 0 bases and J shed 0 bases, with 10 bases lying between them. Variable domain in full (rest from reference TRBV5-6 and TRBJ2-7): DAGVTQSPTHLIKTRGQQVTLRCSPKSGHDTVSWYQQALGQGPQFIFQYYEEEERQRGNFPDRFSGHQFPNYSSELNVNALLLGDSALYLCASSLDGHLSYEQYFGPGTRLTVT.

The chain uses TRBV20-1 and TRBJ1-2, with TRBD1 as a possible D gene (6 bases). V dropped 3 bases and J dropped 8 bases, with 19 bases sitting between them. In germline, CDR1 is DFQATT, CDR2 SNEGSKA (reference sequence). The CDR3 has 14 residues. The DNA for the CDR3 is TGCAGTGCTAGTCAGGGGCGCCTATTTGGGGGCTACACCTTC. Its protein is CSASQGRLFGGYTF.

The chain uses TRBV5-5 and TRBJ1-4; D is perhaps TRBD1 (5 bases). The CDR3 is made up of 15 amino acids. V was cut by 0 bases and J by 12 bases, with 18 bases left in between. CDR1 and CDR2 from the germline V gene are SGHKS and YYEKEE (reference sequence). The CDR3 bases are TGTGCCAGCAGCTTGGGGGCCGGGGCCGGGTGGGAACTGTTTTTT. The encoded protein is CASSLGAGAGWELFF. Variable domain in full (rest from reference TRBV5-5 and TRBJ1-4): DAGVTQSPTHLIKTRGQQVTLRCSPISGHKSVSWYQQVLGQGPQFIFQYYEKEERGRGNFPDRFSARQFPNYSSELNVNALLLGDSALYLCASSLGAGAGWELFFGSGTQLSVL.

This CDR3 reads CATSRDSNSNQPQHF. Written as DNA, the CDR3 is TGTGCCACCAGCAGAGATTCAAATAGCAATCAGCCCCAGCATTTT. The chain combines TRBV15 with TRBJ1-5; D remains ambiguous. Germline V gene lookup returns CDR1 LNHNV and CDR2 YYDKDF (reference sequence). The CDR3 contains 15 residues. Trimming stripped 0 bases from V and 0 bases from J, with 6 bases between.

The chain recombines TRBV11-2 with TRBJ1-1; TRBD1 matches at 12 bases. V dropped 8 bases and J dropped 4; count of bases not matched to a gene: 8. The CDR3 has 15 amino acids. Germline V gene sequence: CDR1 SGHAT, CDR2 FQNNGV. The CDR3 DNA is TGTGCCAGCTCCGGGACAGGGGGCCGAAGCACTGAAGCTTTCTTT. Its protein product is CASSGTGGRSTEAFF.

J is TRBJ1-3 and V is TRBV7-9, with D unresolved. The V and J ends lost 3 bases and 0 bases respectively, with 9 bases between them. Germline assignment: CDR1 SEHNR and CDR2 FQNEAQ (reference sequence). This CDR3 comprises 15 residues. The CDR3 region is CASSFDGSSGNTIYF. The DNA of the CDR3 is TGTGCCAGCAGCTTTGACGGGAGCTCTGGAAACACCATATATTTT. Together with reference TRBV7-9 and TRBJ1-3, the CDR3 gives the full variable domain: DTGVSQNPRHKITKRGQNVTFRCDPISEHNRLYWYRQTLGQGPEFLTYFQNEAQLEKSRLLSDRFSAERPKGSFSTLEIQRTEQGDSAMYLCASSFDGSSGNTIYFGEGSWLTVV.

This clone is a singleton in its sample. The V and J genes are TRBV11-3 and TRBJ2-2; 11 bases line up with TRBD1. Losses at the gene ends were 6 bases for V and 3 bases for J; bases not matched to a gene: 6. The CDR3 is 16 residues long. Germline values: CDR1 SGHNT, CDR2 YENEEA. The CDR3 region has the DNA TGTGCCAGCAGTATACCGGGACAGGGGGACACCGGGGAGCTGTTTTTT. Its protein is CASSIPGQGDTGELFF.

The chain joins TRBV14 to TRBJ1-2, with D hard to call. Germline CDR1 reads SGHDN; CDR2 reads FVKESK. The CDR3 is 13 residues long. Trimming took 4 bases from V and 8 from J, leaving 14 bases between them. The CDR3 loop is CASSPDLGKGYTF. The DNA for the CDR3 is TGTGCCAGCAGCCCGGACCTAGGGAAGGGCTACACCTTC.

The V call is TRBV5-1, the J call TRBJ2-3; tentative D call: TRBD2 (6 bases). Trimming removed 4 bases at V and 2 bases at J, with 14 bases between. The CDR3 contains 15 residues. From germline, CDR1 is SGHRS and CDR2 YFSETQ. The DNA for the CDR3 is TGCGCCAGCAGCCCGTGGGGACTCTACACAGATACGCAGTATTTT. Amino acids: CASSPWGLYTDTQYF.

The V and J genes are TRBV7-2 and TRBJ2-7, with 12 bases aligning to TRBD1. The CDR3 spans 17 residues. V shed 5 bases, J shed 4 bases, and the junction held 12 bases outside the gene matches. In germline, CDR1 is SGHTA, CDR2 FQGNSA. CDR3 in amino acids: CASSKGTGGEGPYEQYF. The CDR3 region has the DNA TGTGCCAGCAGCAAAGGGACAGGGGGCGAGGGGCCGTACGAGCAGTACTTC.

The CDR3 sequence: CAWTPTGQGSYEQYF. The CDR3 nucleotides read TGTGCCTGGACCCCGACGGGACAGGGCTCCTACGAGCAGTACTTC. The chain links TRBV30 to TRBJ2-7; 9 nucleotides align to TRBD1. Germline lookup yields CDR1 GTSNPN and CDR2 SVGIG (reference sequence). V was pared by 4 bases and J by 0 bases, with 7 bases of the junction left unmatched. This CDR3 comprises 15 residues.

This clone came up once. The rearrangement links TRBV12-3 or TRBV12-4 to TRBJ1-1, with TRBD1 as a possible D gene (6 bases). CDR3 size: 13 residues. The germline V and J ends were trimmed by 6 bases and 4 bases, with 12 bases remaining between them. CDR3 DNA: TGTGCCAGCAGATTCCAGGGGCTCACTGAAGCTTTCTTT. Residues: CASRFQGLTEAFF.

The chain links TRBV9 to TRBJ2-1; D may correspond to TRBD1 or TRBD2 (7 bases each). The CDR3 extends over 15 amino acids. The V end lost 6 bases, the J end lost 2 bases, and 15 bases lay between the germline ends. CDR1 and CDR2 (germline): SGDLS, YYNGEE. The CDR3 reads CASTSRGGPYNEQFF. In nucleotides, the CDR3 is TGTGCCAGCACCTCCAGGGGGGGCCCCTACAATGAGCAGTTCTTC.

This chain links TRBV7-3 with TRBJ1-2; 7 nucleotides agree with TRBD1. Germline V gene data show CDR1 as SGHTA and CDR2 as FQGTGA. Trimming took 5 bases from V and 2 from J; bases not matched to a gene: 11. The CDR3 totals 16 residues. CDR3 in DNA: TGTGCCAGCAGCCAGGAACGGCAGGGGGTGAACTATGGCTACACCTTC. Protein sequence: CASSQERQGVNYGYTF.

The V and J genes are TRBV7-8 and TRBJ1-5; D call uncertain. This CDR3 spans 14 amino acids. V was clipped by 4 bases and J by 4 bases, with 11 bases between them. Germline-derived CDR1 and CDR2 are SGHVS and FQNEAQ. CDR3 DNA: TGTGCCAGCAGCTCCCCGGGTCATAATCAGCCCCAGCATTTT. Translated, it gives CASSSPGHNQPQHF.

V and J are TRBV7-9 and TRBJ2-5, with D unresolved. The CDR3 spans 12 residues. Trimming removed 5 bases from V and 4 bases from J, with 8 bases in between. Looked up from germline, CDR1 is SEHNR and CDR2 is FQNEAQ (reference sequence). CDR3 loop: CASSAQGETQYF. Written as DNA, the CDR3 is TGTGCCAGCAGCGCCCAAGGAGAGACCCAGTACTTC.